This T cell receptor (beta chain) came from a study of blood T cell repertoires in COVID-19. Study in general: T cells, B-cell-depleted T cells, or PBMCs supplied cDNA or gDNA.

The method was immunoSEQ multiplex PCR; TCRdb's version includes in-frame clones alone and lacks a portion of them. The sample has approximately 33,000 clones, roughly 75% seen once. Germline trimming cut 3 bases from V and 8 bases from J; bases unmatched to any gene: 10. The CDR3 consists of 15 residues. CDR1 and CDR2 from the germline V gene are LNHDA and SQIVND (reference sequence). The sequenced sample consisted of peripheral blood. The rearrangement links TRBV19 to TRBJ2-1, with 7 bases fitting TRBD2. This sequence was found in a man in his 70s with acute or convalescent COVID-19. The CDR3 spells CASSISGAYLHEQFF. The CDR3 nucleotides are TGTGCCAGTAGTATCAGCGGGGCTTACCTTCATGAGCAGTTCTTC.